These T cell receptor beta chains were read from a single sample in a study of T-cell reconstitution after alpha-beta-depleted transplantation in children. Via MiXCR, TCRdb re-called the PCR reads, giving one row per CDR3 protein. This sample has around 440,000 distinct CDR3 sequences; roughly 16% occur once, and the top ten carry less than 30%. The source was PBMCs, mostly from graft donor cells, collected 360 days after TCRalphabeta/CD19-depleted stem cell transplant. These receptors originate from a boy in the first two years of life who had a stem cell transplant for Wiskott-Aldrich syndrome, so the T cells may come from the graft donor. Each CDR3 is given with its conserved first and last residue. The D gene is left open where the match is weak. Clone sizes are given selectively: once, few, many, or a class where the clone is expanded.

few	TRBV4-1	TRBD1	TRBJ1-1	CASSQDRRDSLMNTEAFF	TGCGCCAGCAGCCAAGATCGTCGGGACAGCCTTATGAACACTGAAGCTTTCTTT
many	TRBV28	.	TRBJ2-7	CASSPGTGPWYEQYF	TGTGCCAGCAGTCCCGGGACTGGTCCATGGTACGAGCAGTACTTC
.	TRBV11-1	TRBD2	TRBJ2-1	CASSFGRLAGGHSNEQFF	TGTGCCAGCAGCTTCGGTAGGCTAGCGGGGGGGCACTCCAATGAGCAGTTCTTC
few	TRBV29-1	TRBD2	TRBJ2-5	CSVEDIPSGTETQYF	TGCAGCGTTGAGGACATTCCTAGCGGGACGGAGACCCAGTACTTC
.	TRBV5-1	.	TRBJ2-2	CASSLGIHFNRELFF	TGCGCCAGCAGCTTGGGCATACACTTCAACAGGGAGCTGTTTTTT
few	TRBV6-5	TRBD1	TRBJ1-1	CASSTPGQDEAFF	TGTGCCAGCAGTACACCGGGACAGGATGAAGCTTTCTTT
few	TRBV27	TRBD2	TRBJ2-5	CASSFSGRARTQYF	TGTGCCAGCAGCTTTAGCGGGAGGGCACGGACCCAGTACTTC
.	TRBV6-2/TRBV6-3	.	TRBJ2-2	CASSYQTVITGELFF	TGTGCCAGCAGTTACCAGACAGTCATCACCGGGGAGCTGTTTTTT
few	TRBV27	TRBD1	TRBJ1-1	CASRPYRGRLNTEAFF	TGTGCCAGCAGGCCCTACAGGGGGCGACTGAACACTGAAGCTTTCTTT
few	TRBV27	.	TRBJ2-7	CASRLTGTLYEQYF	TGTGCCAGCAGATTGACAGGAACCCTCTACGAGCAGTACTTC
.	TRBV9	TRBD2	TRBJ2-1	CASSVEPGGRQYNEQFF	TGTGCCAGCAGCGTAGAACCGGGCGGGAGACAATACAATGAGCAGTTCTTC
few	TRBV3-1	.	TRBJ2-1	CASSQLWGFSYNEQFF	TGTGCCAGCAGCCAATTGTGGGGGTTCTCCTACAATGAGCAGTTCTTC
.	TRBV24-1	.	TRBJ2-5	CATSDKQGVGGETQYF	TGTGCCACCAGTGATAAGCAGGGCGTTGGAGGTGAGACCCAGTACTTC
few	TRBV25-1	.	TRBJ1-6	CASSESQGPGSPLHF	TGTGCCAGCAGTGAATCCCAGGGGCCGGGTTCACCCCTCCACTTT
.	TRBV12-3/TRBV12-4	TRBD2	TRBJ2-4	CASSLGRGGRALAKNIQYF	TGTGCCAGCAGTTTAGGCCGGGGGGGTAGGGCTTTAGCCAAAAACATTCAGTACTTC
.	TRBV19	TRBD1	TRBJ2-7	CASSIAGTGVTYEQYF	TGTGCCAGTAGTATAGCCGGGACAGGGGTTACCTACGAGCAGTACTTC
.	TRBV12-3/TRBV12-4	.	TRBJ2-4	CASSFWGIKNIQYF	TGTGCCAGCAGTTTTTGGGGGATAAAAAACATTCAGTACTTC
.	TRBV7-2	TRBD2	TRBJ2-4	CASSFPSGRANIQYF	TGTGCCAGCAGCTTCCCTAGCGGGAGGGCAAACATTCAGTACTTC
.	TRBV7-9	.	TRBJ2-5	CASSLMLGKGETQYF	TGTGCCAGCAGCTTAATGCTTGGTAAAGGGGAGACCCAGTACTTC
.	TRBV12-3/TRBV12-4	.	TRBJ1-2	CASSLAKGMGWWMTGYTF	TGTGCCAGCAGTTTAGCGAAAGGGATGGGATGGTGGATGACCGGCTACACCTTC
.	TRBV24-1	TRBD2	TRBJ2-5	CATSDLTPLGGRGRETQYF	TGTGCCACCAGTGATTTGACCCCACTTGGCGGGAGGGGGCGAGAGACCCAGTACTTC
few	TRBV10-3	TRBD1	TRBJ1-1	CAISDGRGKNTEAFF	TGTGCCATCAGTGATGGCAGGGGGAAGAACACTGAAGCTTTCTTT
few	TRBV11-2	.	TRBJ2-3	CASSFIGGQYF	TGTGCCAGCAGCTTTATAGGAGGGCAGTATTTT
few	TRBV5-1	.	TRBJ2-2	CASSFRHGELFF	TGCGCCAGCAGCTTTCGACACGGGGAGCTGTTTTTT
few	TRBV24-1	.	TRBJ2-3	CATSDAGRGNTQYF	TGTGCCACCAGTGATGCCGGCCGGGGGAATACGCAGTATTTT
.	TRBV12-3/TRBV12-4	.	TRBJ2-1	CASTYGRVLSLQNEQFF	TGTGCCAGCACCTACGGCAGGGTCCTTTCCCTTCAAAATGAGCAGTTCTTC
.	TRBV6-1	TRBD1	TRBJ2-3	CASRRFGTGVTDTQYF	TGTGCCAGCAGGAGGTTCGGGACAGGGGTCACAGATACGCAGTATTTT
.	TRBV4-3	.	TRBJ2-7	CASSLFLGAGVPYEQYF	TGCGCCAGCAGCCTATTCCTCGGGGCAGGGGTCCCCTACGAGCAGTACTTC
.	TRBV19	TRBD1	TRBJ2-6	CASSGISSPGTGGAGANVLTF	TGTGCCAGTAGTGGCATATCCTCCCCCGGGACAGGGGGCGCTGGGGCCAACGTCCTGACTTTC
many	TRBV4-1	.	TRBJ2-3	CASSQVWTSRAPGSPDTQYF	TGCGCCAGCAGCCAAGTTTGGACTTCTAGAGCCCCGGGCTCTCCAGATACGCAGTATTTT
.	TRBV14	.	TRBJ2-7	CASSRMGAGEQYF	TGTGCCAGCAGCCGCATGGGTGCGGGGGAGCAGTACTTC
many	TRBV4-1	TRBD1	TRBJ2-1	CASSSGQGSPNEQFF	TGCGCCAGCAGTTCCGGACAGGGGTCGCCCAATGAGCAGTTCTTC
few	TRBV11-2	TRBD2	TRBJ2-3	CASSPRLAGGSTDGTQYF	TGTGCCAGCAGCCCCCGACTAGCGGGGGGCTCGACAGATGGTACGCAGTATTTT
few	TRBV27	.	TRBJ2-7	CASSSPARGGTEQYF	TGTGCCAGCAGTTCCCCGGCCAGGGGGGGAACAGAGCAGTACTTC
.	TRBV20-1	TRBD2	TRBJ2-1	CSAMSSGGASYNEQFF	TGCAGTGCTATGAGTAGCGGGGGGGCTTCCTACAATGAGCAGTTCTTC
.	TRBV24-1	.	TRBJ2-7	CATSGSPSYEQYF	TGTGCCACCTCCGGGAGCCCCTCCTACGAGCAGTACTTC
.	TRBV7-8	.	TRBJ2-3	CASSLVSRDTQYF	TGTGCCAGCAGCTTAGTGAGTCGAGATACGCAGTATTTT
few	TRBV20-1	TRBD2	TRBJ2-3	CSARASGGTDTQYF	TGCAGTGCTAGGGCTAGCGGGGGGACAGATACGCAGTATTTT
.	TRBV6-2/TRBV6-3	TRBD1	TRBJ2-7	CASSYSTLGQGRADEQYF	TGTGCCAGCAGTTACTCGACCCTCGGACAGGGGAGGGCCGACGAGCAGTACTTC
.	TRBV10-3	.	TRBJ2-1	CAIRLTGGGLARNEQFF	TGTGCCATCAGGCTAACAGGGGGCGGACTAGCGAGGAATGAGCAGTTCTTC
few	TRBV5-4	.	TRBJ2-7	CASRVDISYEQYF	TGTGCCAGCAGAGTGGACATTTCCTACGAGCAGTACTTC
.	TRBV25-1	.	TRBJ2-6	CASRTTRAAGANVLTF	TGTGCCAGCCGAACTACCAGGGCTGCTGGGGCCAACGTCCTGACTTTC
many	TRBV24-1	.	TRBJ2-3	CATSEPGEDTQYF	TGTGCCACCAGTGAACCAGGGGAAGATACGCAGTATTTT
.	TRBV10-3	.	TRBJ1-6	CAISESGMNSPLHF	TGTGCCATCAGTGAGTCCGGGATGAATTCACCCCTCCACTTT
.	TRBV7-6	TRBD2	TRBJ2-7	CASSPTSGNYEQYF	TGTGCCAGCAGTCCGACTAGCGGGAACTACGAGCAGTACTTC
.	TRBV7-8	.	TRBJ2-7	CASSLQGLTYEQYF	TGTGCTAGCAGCTTACAGGGACTCACCTACGAGCAGTACTTC
few	TRBV28	.	TRBJ1-5	CASSLRRGRSNQPQHF	TGTGCCAGCAGTTTACGGCGGGGACGGAGCAATCAGCCCCAGCATTTT
.	TRBV5-1	TRBD2	TRBJ2-3	CASSPLAGAPTDTQYF	TGCGCCAGCAGCCCATTAGCGGGGGCCCCGACAGATACGCAGTATTTT
.	TRBV20-1	TRBD2	TRBJ2-2	CSASWGSGESGELFF	TGCAGTGCTAGCTGGGGTAGCGGGGAATCCGGGGAGCTGTTTTTT
.	TRBV27	TRBD2	TRBJ2-5	CASRRLARGKKETQYF	TGTGCCAGCAGAAGACTAGCGAGGGGAAAAAAAGAGACCCAGTACTTC
few	TRBV2	TRBD1	TRBJ2-6	CASKVDRAGANVLTF	TGTGCCAGCAAGGTGGACAGGGCTGGGGCCAACGTCCTGACTTTC
few	TRBV7-8	TRBD1	TRBJ2-1	CASSTWTGFLNEQFF	TGTGCCAGCAGCACATGGACAGGGTTCCTTAATGAGCAGTTCTTC
many	TRBV5-1	.	TRBJ2-1	CASSLGQIPYNEQFF	TGCGCCAGCAGCTTAGGACAGATCCCCTACAATGAGCAGTTCTTC
few	TRBV12-3/TRBV12-4	.	TRBJ1-1	CASSLGIRYPNTEAFF	TGTGCCAGCAGTTTAGGCATCAGGTACCCTAACACTGAAGCTTTCTTT